Shown below are 2 T cell receptor beta chains from a single sample sequenced in a study of T cells in tuberculosis. The time point was: new active TB diagnosis, blood taken before or within 7 days of starting treatment. The protocol was immunoSEQ multiplex PCR, while the TCRdb copy is restricted to in-frame clones and leaves out a portion. Of about 49,000 clones in the sample, 90% to 95% are singletons; the top ten hold more than 1.3%. The specimen was PBMCs, collected at tuberculosis diagnosis. The receptors here all came from an adult with tuberculosis.

The CDR3 loop is CASSGEGRGWFTEAFF. The CDR3 DNA reads as TGTGCCAGCAGTGGGGAAGGCAGGGGTTGGTTCACTGAAGCTTTCTTT. V is TRBV6-1 and J is TRBJ1-1; tentative D call: TRBD1 (6 bases). The germline CDR1 and CDR2 sequences are MNHNS and SASEGT. The CDR3 totals 16 residues. The V gene lost 4 bases and the J gene lost 4 bases, with 19 bases spanning the gap.

The V gene is TRBV15, the J gene TRBJ2-7, with 7 bases that match TRBD1. Germline trimming cut 1 base from V and 3 bases from J; bases unmatched to any gene: 0. Looked up from germline, CDR1 is LNHNV and CDR2 is YYDKDF (reference sequence). The CDR3 covers 13 residues. As DNA, the CDR3 is TGTGCCACCAGCAGAGGGACAGGCTACGAGCAGTACTTC. It encodes CATSRGTGYEQYF.